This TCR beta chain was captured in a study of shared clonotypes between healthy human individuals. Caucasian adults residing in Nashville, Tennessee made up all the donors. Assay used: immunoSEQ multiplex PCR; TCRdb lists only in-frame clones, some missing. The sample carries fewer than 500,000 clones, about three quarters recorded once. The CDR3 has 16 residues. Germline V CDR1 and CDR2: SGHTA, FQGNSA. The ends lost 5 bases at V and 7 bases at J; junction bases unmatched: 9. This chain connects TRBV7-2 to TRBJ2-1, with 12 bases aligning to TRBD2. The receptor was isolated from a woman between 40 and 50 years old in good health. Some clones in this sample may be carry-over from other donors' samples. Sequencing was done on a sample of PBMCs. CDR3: CASSLSGTSGQNEQFF. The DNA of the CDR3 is TGTGCCAGCAGCCTCTCCGGGACTAGCGGGCAAAATGAGCAGTTCTTC.